This TCR beta chain was identified during a study of blood T cell repertoires in COVID-19. Overall study: Samples representing acute and convalescent COVID-19 were sourced from the United States, Italy and Spain. Sample material is recorded as cDNA or gDNA derived from T cells, B-cell-depleted T cells, or PBMCs.

Trimming left V 6 bases short and J 8 bases short, with 22 bases between. This CDR3 region has 15 residues. Germline CDR1 and CDR2: MNHEY and SVGAGI. In the source study's methods: Reference gene primer amplification in the assay estimated nucleated cell counts. TCRdb keeps only in-frame clones here, not all; method: immunoSEQ multiplex PCR. That table supplies the V and J calls and clone size; D and trimming were determined from the DNA. The sample consists of 200,000 to 250,000 clones, approximately 90% of them appearing once. The sequenced material came from peripheral blood. This TCR came from a man in his sixties or seventies with acute or convalescent COVID-19. The chain combines TRBV6-5 with TRBJ1-2; D might be TRBD1 (5 bases). The CDR3 loop is CASRGPGRESGGYTF. CDR3 DNA: TGTGCCAGCAGAGGACCGGGACGAGAAAGCGGGGGCTACACCTTC.